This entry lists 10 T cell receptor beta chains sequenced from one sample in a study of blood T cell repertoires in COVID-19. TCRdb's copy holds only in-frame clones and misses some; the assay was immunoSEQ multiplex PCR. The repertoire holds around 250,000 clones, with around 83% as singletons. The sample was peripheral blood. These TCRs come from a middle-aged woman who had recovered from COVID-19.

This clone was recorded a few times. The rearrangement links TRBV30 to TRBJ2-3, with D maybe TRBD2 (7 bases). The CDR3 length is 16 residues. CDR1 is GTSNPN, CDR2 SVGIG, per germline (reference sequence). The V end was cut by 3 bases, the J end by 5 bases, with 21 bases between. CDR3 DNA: TGTGCCTGGAGCTTAATACAGGGAGGGGATAAAGATACGCAGTATTTT. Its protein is CAWSLIQGGDKDTQYF.

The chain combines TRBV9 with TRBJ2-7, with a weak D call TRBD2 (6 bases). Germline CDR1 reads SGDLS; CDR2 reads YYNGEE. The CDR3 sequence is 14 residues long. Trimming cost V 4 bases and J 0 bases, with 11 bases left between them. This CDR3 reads CASSPDGGSYEQYF. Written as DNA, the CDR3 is TGTGCCAGCAGCCCAGACGGGGGCTCCTACGAGCAGTACTTC.

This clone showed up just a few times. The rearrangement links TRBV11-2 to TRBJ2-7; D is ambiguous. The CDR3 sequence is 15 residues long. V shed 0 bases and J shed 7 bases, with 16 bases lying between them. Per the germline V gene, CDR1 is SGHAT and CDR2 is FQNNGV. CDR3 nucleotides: TGTGCCAGCAGCTTAGAGCAGGCCTCTTGGAAGGAGCAGTACTTC. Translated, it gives CASSLEQASWKEQYF. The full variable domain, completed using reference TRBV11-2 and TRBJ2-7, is EAGVAQSPRYKIIEKRQSVAFWCNPISGHATLYWYQQILGQGPKLLIQFQNNGVVDDSQLPKDRFSAERLKGVDSTLKIQPAKLEDSAVYLCASSLEQASWKEQYFGPGTRLTVT.

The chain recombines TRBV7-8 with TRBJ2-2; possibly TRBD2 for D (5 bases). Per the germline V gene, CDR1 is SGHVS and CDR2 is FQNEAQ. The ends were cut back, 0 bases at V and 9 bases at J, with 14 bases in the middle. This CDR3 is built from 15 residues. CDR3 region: CASSLAVGNRWELFF. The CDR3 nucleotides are TGTGCCAGCAGCTTAGCGGTCGGGAACCGATGGGAGCTGTTTTTT.

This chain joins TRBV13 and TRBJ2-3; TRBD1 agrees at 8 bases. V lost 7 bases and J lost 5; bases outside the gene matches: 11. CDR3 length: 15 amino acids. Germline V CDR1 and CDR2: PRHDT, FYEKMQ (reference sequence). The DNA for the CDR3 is TGTGCCAGCACCTTCCCGGGACAGGCGGAAGATACGCAGTATTTT. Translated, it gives CASTFPGQAEDTQYF.

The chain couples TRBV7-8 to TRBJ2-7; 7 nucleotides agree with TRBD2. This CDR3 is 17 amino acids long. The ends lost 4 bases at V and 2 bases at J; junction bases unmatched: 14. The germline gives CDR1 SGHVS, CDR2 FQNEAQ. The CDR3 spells CASSSSSGAGLTYEQYF. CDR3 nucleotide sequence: TGTGCCAGCAGCTCATCCAGTGGTGCGGGACTAACCTACGAGCAGTACTTC. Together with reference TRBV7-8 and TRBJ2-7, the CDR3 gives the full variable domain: GAGVSQSPRYKVAKRGQDVALRCDPISGHVSLFWYQQALGQGPEFLTYFQNEAQLDKSGLPSDRFFAERPEGSVSTLKIQRTQQEDSAVYLCASSSSSGAGLTYEQYFGPGTRLTVT.

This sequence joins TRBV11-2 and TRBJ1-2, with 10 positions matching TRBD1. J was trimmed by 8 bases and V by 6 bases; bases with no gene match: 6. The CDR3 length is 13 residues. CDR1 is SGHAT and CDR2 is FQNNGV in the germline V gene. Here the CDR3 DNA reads TGTGCCAGCAGGTCCGGGACAGGGGAAGGCTACACCTTC. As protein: CASRSGTGEGYTF. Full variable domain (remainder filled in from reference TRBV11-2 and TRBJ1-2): EAGVAQSPRYKIIEKRQSVAFWCNPISGHATLYWYQQILGQGPKLLIQFQNNGVVDDSQLPKDRFSAERLKGVDSTLKIQPAKLEDSAVYLCASRSGTGEGYTFGSGTRLTVV.

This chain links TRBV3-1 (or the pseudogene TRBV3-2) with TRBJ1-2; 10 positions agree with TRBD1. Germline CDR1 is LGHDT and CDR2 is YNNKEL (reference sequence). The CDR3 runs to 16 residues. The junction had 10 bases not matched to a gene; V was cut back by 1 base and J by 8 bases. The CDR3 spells CASSQGRDRGRGGYTF. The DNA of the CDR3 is TGTGCCAGCAGCCAAGGGAGGGACAGGGGACGCGGCGGCTACACCTTC.

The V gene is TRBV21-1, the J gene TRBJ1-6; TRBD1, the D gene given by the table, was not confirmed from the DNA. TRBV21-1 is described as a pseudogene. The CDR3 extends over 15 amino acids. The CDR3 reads CASRQSQGYNSPLHF. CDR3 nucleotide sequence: TGTGCCAGCAGACAGTCCCAGGGTTATAATTCACCCCTCCACTTT.

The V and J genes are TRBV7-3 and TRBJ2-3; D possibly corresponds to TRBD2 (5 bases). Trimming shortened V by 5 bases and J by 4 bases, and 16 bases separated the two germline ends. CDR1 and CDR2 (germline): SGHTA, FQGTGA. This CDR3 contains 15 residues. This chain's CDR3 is CASSPSGVDADTQYF. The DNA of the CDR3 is TGTGCCAGCAGCCCGTCCGGGGTAGACGCAGATACGCAGTATTTT.